These 14 T cell receptor beta chains share one sample of origin, sequenced in a study of tumour-infiltrating T cells in Burkitt lymphoma. This table comes from immunoSEQ multiplex PCR, and its TCRdb copy is limited to in-frame clones, with some not included. The top ten hold approximately 2.6% of the sample, which has approximately 46,000 clones, around 32% seen once. Material: tumor tissue. These receptors were obtained from a human donor with Burkitt lymphoma.

The J gene is TRBJ1-5, the V gene TRBV30; D not certain. The CDR3 has 12 amino acids. With 7 bases removed from V and 4 bases from J, the gap between germline ends came to 11 bases. Germline V lookup: CDR1 GTSNPN, CDR2 SVGIG (reference sequence). CDR3 region: CALGPRNQPQHF. The CDR3 bases are TGTGCCTTGGGCCCACGGAATCAGCCCCAGCATTTT.

V usage is TRBV4-3 and J usage is TRBJ1-1; TRBD1 might be the D (5 bases). The V end was cut by 0 bases, the J end by 8 bases, with 10 bases between. This CDR3 has 13 residues. Germline CDR1 and CDR2: LGHNA and YSLEER. The CDR3 spells CASSQDYGDEAFF. CDR3 nucleotide sequence: TGCGCCAGCAGCCAAGATTATGGGGACGAAGCTTTCTTT.

The chain combines TRBV19 with TRBJ2-4, with 9 bases identical to TRBD1. The junction had 8 bases not matched to a gene; V was cut back by 2 bases and J by 9 bases. CDR3 length equals 15 residues. Germline CDR1 and CDR2: LNHDA and SQIVND (reference sequence). The CDR3 bases are TGTGCCAGTAGTATATGGCCTCCGACAGGGGGCATTCAGTACTTC. It encodes CASSIWPPTGGIQYF. Complete variable domain (other parts from reference TRBV19 and TRBJ2-4): DGGITQSPKYLFRKEGQNVTLSCEQNLNHDAMYWYRQDPGQGLRLIYYSQIVNDFQKGDIAEGYSVSREKKESFPLTVTSAQKNPTAFYLCASSIWPPTGGIQYFGAGTRLSVL.

The rearrangement uses TRBV18 and TRBJ2-1; 9 bases align to TRBD2. Germline V gene data show CDR1 as KGHSH and CDR2 as LQKENI. V shed 3 bases, J shed 10 bases, and the junction held 7 bases outside the gene matches. The CDR3 runs to 14 residues. The CDR3 bases are TGTGCCAGCTCACCTGGCGGGGGGGCGCCAGAGCAGTTCTTC. Amino acids: CASSPGGGAPEQFF. Based on the CDR3 plus reference TRBV18 and TRBJ2-1, the full variable domain is NAGVMQNPRHLVRRRGQEARLRCSPMKGHSHVYWYRQLPEEGLKFMVYLQKENIIDESGMPKERFSAEFPKEGPSILRIQQVVRGDSAAYFCASSPGGGAPEQFFGPGTRLTVL.

CDR3 sequence: CASSFGGRYSNQPQHF. As DNA, the CDR3 is TGTGCCAGCAGCTTTGGAGGCAGATATAGCAATCAGCCCCAGCATTTT. The V call is TRBV11-2, the J call TRBJ1-5, with D unresolved. Germline V gene sequence: CDR1 SGHAT, CDR2 FQNNGV. The length of the CDR3 is 16 residues. V lost 3 bases, J lost 0 bases, and 12 bases lay in between.

The V call is TRBV18, the J call TRBJ1-2; possible D gene TRBD1, 5 bases. CDR1 and CDR2 from the germline V gene are KGHSH and LQKENI. There are 13 residues in the CDR3. V shed 4 bases and J shed 3 bases, with 9 bases lying between them. The CDR3 loop is CASSLQAHYGYTF. In DNA form, the CDR3 reads TGTGCCAGCTCACTACAGGCTCACTATGGCTACACCTTC.

The CDR3: CASSGDTEAFF. CDR3 in DNA: TGTGCCAGCAGTGGTGACACTGAAGCTTTCTTT. This sequence joins TRBV2 and TRBJ1-1, with D unresolved. This CDR3 contains 11 residues. V lost 4 bases, J lost 3 bases, and 3 bases lay in between. Looked up from germline, CDR1 is SNHLY and CDR2 is FYNNEI.

This clone appeared a few times. The rearrangement uses TRBV15 and TRBJ2-1, with TRBD2 matching over 8 bases. Unmatched junction bases numbered 3, after V lost 0 bases and J lost 2 bases. The V gene's germline CDR1 is LNHNV and CDR2 YYDKDF (reference sequence). This CDR3 is 16 amino acids long. CDR3 nucleotide sequence: TGTGCCACCAGCAGAGATCCAGCGGGGGCCTACAATGAGCAGTTCTTC. As protein: CATSRDPAGAYNEQFF.

This clone was detected a few times. V usage is TRBV2 and J usage is TRBJ1-4; TRBD1 might be the D (6 bases). The V gene's germline CDR1 is SNHLY and CDR2 FYNNEI. CDR3 length: 13 amino acids. With 3 bases removed from V and 6 bases from J, the gap between germline ends came to 8 bases. In DNA form, the CDR3 reads TGTGCCAGCAGTGATTCAGGGGATGAAAAACTGTTTTTT. The encoded protein is CASSDSGDEKLFF.

There are a few counts of this clone. The chain joins TRBV6-5 to TRBJ2-1; TRBD1 is a possible D gene (6 bases). The CDR3 has 12 residues. With 5 bases removed from V and 4 bases from J, the gap between germline ends came to 6 bases. Germline CDR1 is MNHEY and CDR2 is SVGAGI. CDR3 residues: CASSDRYNEQFF. The CDR3 region has the DNA TGTGCCAGCAGTGACAGGTACAATGAGCAGTTCTTC.

The genes are TRBV19 and TRBJ2-7; maybe TRBD1 (6 bases). This CDR3 contains 13 residues. The germline gives CDR1 LNHDA, CDR2 SQIVND (reference sequence). V lost 4 bases and J lost 7, with 14 bases in between. The CDR3 reads CASSTRTVGEQYF. In nucleotides, the CDR3 is TGTGCCAGTAGTACCAGGACAGTCGGAGAGCAGTACTTC.

The chain couples TRBV6-6 to TRBJ2-1; 10 bases are shared with TRBD2. With V trimmed by 5 bases and J by 4 bases, 5 bases remained unmatched. The CDR3 runs to 15 residues. CDR1 is MNHNY, CDR2 SVGAGI, per germline (reference sequence). The CDR3 reads CASSNSGGRYNEQFF. In DNA, the CDR3 is TGTGCCAGCAGTAATAGCGGGGGGCGATACAATGAGCAGTTCTTC.

This clone has a handful of counts. This rearrangement joins TRBV2 to TRBJ1-5; 7 nucleotides line up with TRBD1. Germline CDR1 reads SNHLY; CDR2 reads FYNNEI. Trimming took 7 bases from V and 3 from J; bases not matched to a gene: 6. CDR3 size: 14 residues. The chain's CDR3 is CASTGGQLNQPQHF. The CDR3 DNA sequence: TGTGCCAGCACTGGGGGACAGCTCAATCAGCCCCAGCATTTT.

In this sample, this clone turned up a few times. This chain links TRBV5-1 with TRBJ2-3, with D perhaps TRBD1 (5 bases). There are 12 residues in the CDR3. The germline V gene encodes CDR1 SGHRS and CDR2 YFSETQ. Trimming pared 4 bases from V and 8 bases from J, leaving 11 bases between. CDR3 residues: CASSPGFGTQYF. The CDR3 coding sequence is TGCGCCAGCAGCCCAGGGTTTGGTACGCAGTATTTT.